The 8 T cell receptor beta chains below were found in one sample sequenced in a study of identical twins listed by TCRdb under 2016. The receptor library was made with 5' RACE. Sequencing took place on an Illumina HiSeq 2000. TCRdb trimmed public reads at Q25 via fastp, called clones via MiXCR and kept in-frame beta chains. Every entry covers one CDR3 protein and lists the most common genes and DNA from its rows. The sample table holds hundreds of thousands of distinct CDR3 sequences, of which less than 7% were seen once. The ten top clones hold 1.5% to 2% of the sample. Material for sequencing was naive T cells sorted from blood. Per the publication, the cell subset or site label means: cells isolated with a human naive T-cell isolation kit. Every receptor here comes from a man younger than 35 in good health.

In its sample, this clonotype was seen many times. V is TRBV20-1 and J is TRBJ1-5; D is ambiguous. Germline V gene sequence: CDR1 DFQATT, CDR2 SNEGSKA (reference sequence). Trimming cost V 2 bases and J 0 bases, with 8 bases left between them. This CDR3 contains 14 residues. CDR3 in amino acids: CSARFGHSNQPQHF. The CDR3 DNA sequence: TGCAGTGCTAGATTTGGCCATAGCAATCAGCCCCAGCATTTT.

This clonotype was counted at least ten times. The V call is TRBV20-1, the J call TRBJ1-2; 9 bases agree with TRBD1. CDR1 and CDR2 (germline): DFQATT, SNEGSKA (reference sequence). This CDR3 has 16 amino acids. V shed 6 bases and J 4 bases; nucleotides not matched to a gene: 15. The CDR3 DNA is TGCAGTGCCTCCGGGACAGGGACTTTTCTTCCCTATGGCTACACCTTC. Its translation is CSASGTGTFLPYGYTF.

The chain's CDR3 is CASSHRGPLSSGNTIYF. The CDR3 DNA sequence: TGCGCCAGCAGCCACCGAGGCCCGCTCAGCTCTGGAAACACCATATATTTT. The chain recombines TRBV4-1 with TRBJ1-3; D is unclear. The V end lost 3 bases, the J end lost 0 bases, and 15 bases lay between the germline ends. The CDR3 has 17 residues. Looked up from germline, CDR1 is MGHRA and CDR2 is YSYEKL.

This clonotype was seen a handful of times. V usage is TRBV25-1 and J usage is TRBJ2-1, with 8 positions matching TRBD2. The CDR3 spans 15 residues. Germline CDR1 and CDR2: MGHDK and SYGVNS. With V trimmed by 1 base and J by 6 bases, 5 bases remained unmatched. CDR3 sequence reads: CASSELSTSGNEQFF. In nucleotides, the CDR3 is TGTGCCAGCAGTGAATTGAGTACTAGCGGCAATGAGCAGTTCTTC.

CDR3 sequence (DNA): TGTGCCAGCAGTTTTAGTGTGGGAGGCAGAGATACGCAGTATTTT. It yields the protein CASSFSVGGRDTQYF. The rearrangement joins TRBV28 to TRBJ2-3; tentative D call: TRBD2 (6 bases). V shed 3 bases and J shed 5 bases, with 15 bases lying between them. This CDR3 is 15 amino acids long. Germline assignment: CDR1 MDHEN and CDR2 SYDVKM.

This clonotype has more than one count but fewer than ten. J is TRBJ2-1 and V is TRBV11-2, with 8 bases identical to TRBD2. Germline trimming cut 5 bases from V and 3 bases from J; bases unmatched to any gene: 15. Germline values: CDR1 SGHAT, CDR2 FQNNGV. The CDR3 loop spans 18 amino acids. CDR3 DNA: TGTGCCAGCAGCCCACGTAACTTAGGGCGGGAGGTCTACAATGAGCAGTTCTTC. It yields the protein CASSPRNLGREVYNEQFF.

This clonotype was counted at least ten times. This chain links TRBV29-1 with TRBJ2-1, with unresolved D. Trimming removed 2 bases at V and 3 bases at J, with 5 bases between. This CDR3 spans 12 amino acids. Germline CDR1 reads SQVTM; CDR2 reads ANQGSEA. The CDR3 sequence is CSVELYYNEQFF. CDR3 coding DNA: TGCAGCGTTGAACTATACTACAATGAGCAGTTCTTC.

This chain connects TRBV5-4 to TRBJ1-4, with unresolved D. The CDR3 extends over 15 amino acids. Germline-derived CDR1 and CDR2 are SGHNT and YYREEE (reference sequence). V gave up 1 base and J gave up 4 bases, with 11 bases separating them. The CDR3 loop is CASSLMGFSNEKLFF. The CDR3 DNA is TGTGCCAGCAGCTTGATGGGGTTTAGTAATGAAAAACTGTTTTTT. The whole variable domain, filled in from reference TRBV5-4 and TRBJ1-4, reads ETGVTQSPTHLIKTRGQQVTLRCSSQSGHNTVSWYQQALGQGPQFIFQYYREEENGRGNFPPRFSGLQFPNYSSELNVNALELDDSALYLCASSLMGFSNEKLFFGSGTQLSVL.